This TCR beta chain is from a study of early T cells in non-severe SARS-CoV-2 infection. About the study: Sequenced material consisted of bulk RNA (from unsorted whole blood), and chains were unpaired. Study-level results: Anti-spike CD8 responses were favored in VDJdb matching, and private and CD4 specificities were missed.

Individual cDNA molecules each received unique molecular identifiers attached to them. TCRdb fed the 5' RACE reads into MiXCR, producing one record per CDR3 protein. This table holds fewer than 100,000 distinct CDR3 sequences, roughly a sixth found once. CDR3 length: 16 residues. The germline V gene has CDR1 SGHVS and CDR2 FQNEAQ. To note about this clonotype: What it recognizes is unknown. At one end the junction does not follow the germline gene, possibly because of a read error.

The source of this sequence is an adult who was a healthcare worker with PCR-confirmed SARS-CoV-2 infection or an uninfected control (not recorded which). Sequences were obtained from whole blood. The chain joins TRBV7-8 to TRBJ2-7; 12 nucleotides align to TRBD2. The CDR3 loop reads CVSSLTGLAGSGEQYF. In DNA, the CDR3 is TGTGTCAGCAGCTTAACCGGACTAGCGGGGTCGGGAGAGCAGTACTTC.